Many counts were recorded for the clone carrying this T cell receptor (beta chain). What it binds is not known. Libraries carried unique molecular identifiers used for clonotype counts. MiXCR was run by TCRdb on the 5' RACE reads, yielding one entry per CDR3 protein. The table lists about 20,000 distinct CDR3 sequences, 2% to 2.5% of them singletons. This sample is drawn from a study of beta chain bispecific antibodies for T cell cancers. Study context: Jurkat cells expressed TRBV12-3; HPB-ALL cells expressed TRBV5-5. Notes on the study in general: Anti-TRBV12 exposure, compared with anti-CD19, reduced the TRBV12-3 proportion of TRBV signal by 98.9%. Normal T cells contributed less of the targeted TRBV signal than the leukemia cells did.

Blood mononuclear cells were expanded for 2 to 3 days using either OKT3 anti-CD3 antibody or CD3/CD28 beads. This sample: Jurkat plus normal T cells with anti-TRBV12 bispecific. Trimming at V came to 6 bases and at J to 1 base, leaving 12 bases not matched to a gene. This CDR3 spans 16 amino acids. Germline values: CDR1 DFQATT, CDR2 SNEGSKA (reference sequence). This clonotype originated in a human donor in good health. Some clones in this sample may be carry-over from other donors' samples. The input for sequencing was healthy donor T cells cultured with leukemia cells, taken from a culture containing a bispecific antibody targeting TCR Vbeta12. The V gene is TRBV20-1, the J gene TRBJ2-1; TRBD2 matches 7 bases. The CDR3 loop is CSAGDSSGRSYNEQFF. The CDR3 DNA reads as TGCAGTGCGGGAGACTCTAGCGGCAGATCCTACAATGAGCAGTTCTTC.